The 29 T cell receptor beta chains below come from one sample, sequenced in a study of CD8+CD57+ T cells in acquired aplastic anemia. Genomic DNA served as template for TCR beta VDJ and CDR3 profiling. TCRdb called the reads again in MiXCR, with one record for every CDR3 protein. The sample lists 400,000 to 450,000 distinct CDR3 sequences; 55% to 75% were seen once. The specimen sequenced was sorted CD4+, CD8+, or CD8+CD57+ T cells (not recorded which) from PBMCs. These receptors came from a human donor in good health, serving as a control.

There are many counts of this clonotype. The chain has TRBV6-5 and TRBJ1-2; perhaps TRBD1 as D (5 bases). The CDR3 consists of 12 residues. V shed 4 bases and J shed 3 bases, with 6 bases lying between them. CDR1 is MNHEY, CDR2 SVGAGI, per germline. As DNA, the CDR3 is TGTGCCAGCAGTTCCAGGGACTATGGCTACACCTTC. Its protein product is CASSSRDYGYTF.

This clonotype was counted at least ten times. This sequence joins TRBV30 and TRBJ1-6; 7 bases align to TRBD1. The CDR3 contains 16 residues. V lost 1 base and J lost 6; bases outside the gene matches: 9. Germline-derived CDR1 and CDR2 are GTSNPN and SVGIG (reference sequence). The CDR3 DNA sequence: TGTGCCTGGAGTGGCTCGAGGACAGGAGGTAATTCACCCCTCCACTTT. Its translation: CAWSGSRTGGNSPLHF.

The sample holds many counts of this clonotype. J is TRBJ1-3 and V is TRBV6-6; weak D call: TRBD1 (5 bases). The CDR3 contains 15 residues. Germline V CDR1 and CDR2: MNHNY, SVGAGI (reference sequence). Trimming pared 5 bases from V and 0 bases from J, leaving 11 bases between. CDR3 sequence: CASSRDSFSGNTIYF. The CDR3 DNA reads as TGTGCCAGCAGTCGGGACTCCTTCTCTGGAAACACCATATATTTT.

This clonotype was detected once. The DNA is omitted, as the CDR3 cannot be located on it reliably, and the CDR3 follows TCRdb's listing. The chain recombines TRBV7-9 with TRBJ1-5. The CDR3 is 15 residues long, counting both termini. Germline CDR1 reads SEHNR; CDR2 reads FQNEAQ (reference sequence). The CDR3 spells CASRAKTQYFGPGHF.

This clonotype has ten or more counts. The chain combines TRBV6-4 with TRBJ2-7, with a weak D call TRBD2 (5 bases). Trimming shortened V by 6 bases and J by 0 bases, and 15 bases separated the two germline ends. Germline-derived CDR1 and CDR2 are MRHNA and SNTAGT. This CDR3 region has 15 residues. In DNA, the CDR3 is TGTGCCAGCAGGCCCCCGGACTGGAGCTCCTACGAGCAGTACTTC. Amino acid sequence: CASRPPDWSSYEQYF.

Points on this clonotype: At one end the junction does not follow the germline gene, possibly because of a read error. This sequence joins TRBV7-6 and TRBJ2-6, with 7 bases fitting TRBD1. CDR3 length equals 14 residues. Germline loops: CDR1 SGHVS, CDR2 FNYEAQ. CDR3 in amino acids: CASSLSTGFSYTFF. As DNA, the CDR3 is TGTGCCAGCAGCTTATCGACAGGGTTCAGCTACACCTTCTTC.

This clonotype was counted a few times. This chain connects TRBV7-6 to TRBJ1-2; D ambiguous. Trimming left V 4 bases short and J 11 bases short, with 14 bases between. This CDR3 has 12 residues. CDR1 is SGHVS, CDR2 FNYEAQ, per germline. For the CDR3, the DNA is TGTGCCAGCAGCTCCCCGTACCAACAGTACACCTTC. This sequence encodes CASSSPYQQYTF.

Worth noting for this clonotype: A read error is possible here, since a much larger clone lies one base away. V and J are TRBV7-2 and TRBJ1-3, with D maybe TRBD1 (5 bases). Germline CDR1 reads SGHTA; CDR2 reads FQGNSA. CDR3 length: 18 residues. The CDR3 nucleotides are TGTGCCAGCAGCTTAATTTTAGTGATGCGGGACTCTGGAAACGCCATATATTTT. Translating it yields CASSLILVMRDSGNAIYF.

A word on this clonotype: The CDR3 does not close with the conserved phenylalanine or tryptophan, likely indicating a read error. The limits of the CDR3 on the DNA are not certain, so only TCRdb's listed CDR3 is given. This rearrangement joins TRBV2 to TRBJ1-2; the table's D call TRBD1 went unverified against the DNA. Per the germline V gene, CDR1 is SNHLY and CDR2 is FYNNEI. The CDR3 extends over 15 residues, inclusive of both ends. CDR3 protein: CASSPGRTGNTEAFL.

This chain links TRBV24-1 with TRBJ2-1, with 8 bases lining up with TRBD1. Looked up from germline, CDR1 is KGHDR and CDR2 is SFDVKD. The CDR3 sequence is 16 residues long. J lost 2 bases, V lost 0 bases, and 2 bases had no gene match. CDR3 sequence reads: CATSDLQGATYNEQFF. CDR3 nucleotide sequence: TGTGCCACCAGTGATTTGCAGGGGGCCACCTACAATGAGCAGTTCTTC.

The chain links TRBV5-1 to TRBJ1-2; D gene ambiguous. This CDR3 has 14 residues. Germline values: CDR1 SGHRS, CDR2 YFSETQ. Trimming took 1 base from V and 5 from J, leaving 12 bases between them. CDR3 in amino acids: CASSLLSLDYGYTF. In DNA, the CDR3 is TGCGCCAGCAGCTTGTTAAGCCTTGATTATGGCTACACCTTC.

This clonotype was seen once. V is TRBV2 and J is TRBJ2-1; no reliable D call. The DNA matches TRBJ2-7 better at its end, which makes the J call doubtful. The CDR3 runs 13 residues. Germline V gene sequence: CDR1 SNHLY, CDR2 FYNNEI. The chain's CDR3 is CASNGDLAGVQYF. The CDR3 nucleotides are TGTGCCAGCAATGGGGATTTGGCTGGCGTGCAGTACTTC.

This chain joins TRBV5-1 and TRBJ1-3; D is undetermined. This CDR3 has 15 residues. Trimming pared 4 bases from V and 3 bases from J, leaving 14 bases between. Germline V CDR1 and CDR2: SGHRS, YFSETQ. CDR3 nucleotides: TGCGCCAGCAGCCCGACTAGCCGCAATGGAAACACCATATATTTT. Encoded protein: CASSPTSRNGNTIYF.

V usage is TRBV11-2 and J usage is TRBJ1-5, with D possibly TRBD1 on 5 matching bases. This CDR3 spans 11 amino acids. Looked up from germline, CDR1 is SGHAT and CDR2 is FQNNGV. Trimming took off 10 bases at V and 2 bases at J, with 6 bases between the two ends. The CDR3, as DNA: TGTGCCAAACAGGGCAATCAGCCCCAGCATTTT. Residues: CAKQGNQPQHF.

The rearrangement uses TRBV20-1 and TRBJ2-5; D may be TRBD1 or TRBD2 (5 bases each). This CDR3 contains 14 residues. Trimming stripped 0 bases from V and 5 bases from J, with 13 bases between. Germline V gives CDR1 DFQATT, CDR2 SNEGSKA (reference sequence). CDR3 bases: TGCAGTGCTAGAGACCCACGGGGCCGGGAGACCCAGTACTTC. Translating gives CSARDPRGRETQYF.

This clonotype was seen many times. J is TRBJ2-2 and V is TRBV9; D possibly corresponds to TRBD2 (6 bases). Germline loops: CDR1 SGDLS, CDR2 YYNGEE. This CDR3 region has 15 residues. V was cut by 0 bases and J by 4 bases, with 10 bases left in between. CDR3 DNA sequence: TGTGCCAGCAGCGTAGGGAGGGGACGCACCGGGGAGCTGTTTTTT. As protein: CASSVGRGRTGELFF. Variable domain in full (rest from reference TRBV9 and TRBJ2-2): DSGVTQTPKHLITATGQRVTLRCSPRSGDLSVYWYQQSLDQGLQFLIQYYNGEERAKGNILERFSAQQFPDLHSELNLSSLELGDSALYFCASSVGRGRTGELFFGEGSRLTVL.

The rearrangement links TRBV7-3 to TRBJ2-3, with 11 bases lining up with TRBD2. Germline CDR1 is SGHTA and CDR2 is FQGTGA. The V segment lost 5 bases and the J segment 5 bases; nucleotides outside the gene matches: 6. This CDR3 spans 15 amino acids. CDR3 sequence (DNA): TGTGCCAGCAGCAGTGCTAGCGGGGGGCGAGATACGCAGTATTTT. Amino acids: CASSSASGGRDTQYF.

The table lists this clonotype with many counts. The CDR3 region is CSVTTSGTGLNQPQHF. In DNA form, the CDR3 reads TGCAGCGTCACAACCTCCGGGACAGGGCTCAATCAGCCCCAGCATTTT. The chain carries TRBV29-1 and TRBJ1-5; 9 nucleotides match TRBD1. The CDR3 is made up of 16 amino acids. The germline V gene has CDR1 SQVTM and CDR2 ANQGSEA. J lost 3 bases, V lost 6 bases, and 12 bases had no gene match.

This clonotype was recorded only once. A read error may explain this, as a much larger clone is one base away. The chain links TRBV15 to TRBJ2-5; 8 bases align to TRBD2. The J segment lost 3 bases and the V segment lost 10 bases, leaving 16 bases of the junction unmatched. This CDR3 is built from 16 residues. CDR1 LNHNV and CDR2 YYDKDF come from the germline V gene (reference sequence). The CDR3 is CASSHSTGGAEETQYF. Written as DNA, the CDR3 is TGTGCCAGCAGTCACTCGACCGGGGGGGCCGAAGAGACCCAGTACTTC. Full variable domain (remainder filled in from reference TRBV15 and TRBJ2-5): DAMVIQNPRYQVTQFGKPVTLSCSQTLNHNVMYWYQQKSSQAPKLLFHYYDKDFNNEADTPDNFQSRRPNTSFCFLDIRSPGLGDTAMYLCASSHSTGGAEETQYFGPGTRLLVL.

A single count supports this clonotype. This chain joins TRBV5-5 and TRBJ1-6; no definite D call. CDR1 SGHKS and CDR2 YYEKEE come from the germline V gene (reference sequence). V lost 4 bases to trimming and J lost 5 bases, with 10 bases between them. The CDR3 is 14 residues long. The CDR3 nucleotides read TGTGCCAGCAGCCTTCTCGGAAATAATTCACCCCTCCACTTT. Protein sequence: CASSLLGNNSPLHF. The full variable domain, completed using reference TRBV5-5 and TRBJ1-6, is DAGVTQSPTHLIKTRGQQVTLRCSPISGHKSVSWYQQVLGQGPQFIFQYYEKEERGRGNFPDRFSARQFPNYSSELNVNALLLGDSALYLCASSLLGNNSPLHFGNGTRLTVT.

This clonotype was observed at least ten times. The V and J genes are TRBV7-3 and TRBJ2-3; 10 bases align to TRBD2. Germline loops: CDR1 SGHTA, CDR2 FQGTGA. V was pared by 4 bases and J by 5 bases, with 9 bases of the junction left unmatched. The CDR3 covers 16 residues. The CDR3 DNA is TGTGCCAGCAGCTCACTCAGCGGGGGGGCAATAGATACGCAGTATTTT. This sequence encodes CASSSLSGGAIDTQYF.

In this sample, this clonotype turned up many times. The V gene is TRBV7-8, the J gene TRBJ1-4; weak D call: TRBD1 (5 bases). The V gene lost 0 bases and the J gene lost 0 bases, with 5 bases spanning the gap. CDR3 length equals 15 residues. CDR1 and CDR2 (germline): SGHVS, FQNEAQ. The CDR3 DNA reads TGTGCCAGCAGCTTAGCAGGGGCAACTAATGAAAAACTGTTTTTT. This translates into CASSLAGATNEKLFF.

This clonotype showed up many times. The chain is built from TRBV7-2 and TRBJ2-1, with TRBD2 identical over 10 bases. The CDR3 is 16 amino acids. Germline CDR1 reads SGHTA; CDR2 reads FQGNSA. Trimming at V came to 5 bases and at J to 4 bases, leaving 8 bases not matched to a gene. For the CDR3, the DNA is TGTGCCAGCAGCCCGAAGGGGGGACTAGCGTACAATGAGCAGTTCTTC. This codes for CASSPKGGLAYNEQFF.

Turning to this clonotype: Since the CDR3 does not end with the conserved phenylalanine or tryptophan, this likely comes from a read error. In DNA, the CDR3 is TGTGCCATAGTATCAGCGAACACCGGGGAGCTGTTTCTT. Amino acid sequence: CAIVSANTGELFL. The chain has TRBV10-3 and TRBJ2-2; D is undetermined. This CDR3 contains 13 residues. In germline, CDR1 is ENHRY, CDR2 SYGVKD. The germline V and J ends were trimmed by 9 bases and 0 bases, with 8 bases remaining between them.

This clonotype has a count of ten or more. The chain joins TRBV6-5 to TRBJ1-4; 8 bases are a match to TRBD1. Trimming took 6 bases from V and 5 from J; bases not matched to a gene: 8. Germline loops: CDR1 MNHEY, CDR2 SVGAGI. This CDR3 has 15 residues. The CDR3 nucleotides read TGTGCCAGCAGAGGCGGGACAGGAGGGAATGAAAAACTGTTTTTT. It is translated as CASRGGTGGNEKLFF.

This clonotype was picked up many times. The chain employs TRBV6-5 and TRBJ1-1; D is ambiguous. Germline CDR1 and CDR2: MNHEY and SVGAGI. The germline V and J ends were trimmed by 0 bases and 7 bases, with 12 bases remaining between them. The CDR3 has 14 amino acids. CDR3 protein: CASSYSIRHVEAFF. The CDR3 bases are TGTGCCAGCAGTTACTCGATTCGGCACGTTGAAGCTTTCTTT.

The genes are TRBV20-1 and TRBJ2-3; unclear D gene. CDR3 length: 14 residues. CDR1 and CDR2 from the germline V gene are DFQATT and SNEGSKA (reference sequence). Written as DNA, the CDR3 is TGCAGCGCAGGCAGGCGCTTCGGCACAGATACGCAGTATTTT. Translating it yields CSAGRRFGTDTQYF.

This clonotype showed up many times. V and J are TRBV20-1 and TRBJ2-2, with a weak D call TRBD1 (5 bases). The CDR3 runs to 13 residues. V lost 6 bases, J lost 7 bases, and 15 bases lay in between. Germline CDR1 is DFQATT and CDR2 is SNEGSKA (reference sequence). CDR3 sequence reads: CSANKGHLGELFF. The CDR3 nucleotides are TGCAGTGCAAACAAAGGACATCTCGGGGAGCTGTTTTTT.

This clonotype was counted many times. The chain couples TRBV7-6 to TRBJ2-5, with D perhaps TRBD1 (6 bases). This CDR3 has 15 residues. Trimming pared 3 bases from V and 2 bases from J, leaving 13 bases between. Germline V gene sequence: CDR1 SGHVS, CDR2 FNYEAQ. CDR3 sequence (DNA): TGTGCCAGCAGCTTCACAGGGCAAGTACAAGAGACCCAGTACTTC. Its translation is CASSFTGQVQETQYF.